This record concerns one T cell receptor (beta chain) sequence. What it binds is unknown. These data originate in a study of TIL therapy for anti-PD-1-resistant metastatic lung cancer. Turning to the study itself: Tumors were harvested before any PD-1/PD-L1 blockade. Tumors carried a median around 1.4 non-synonymous mutations per megabase. Notes on the study in general: Treatment-naive, never-smoker and oncogene-addicted patients were overrepresented in this highly selected cohort.

The immunoSEQ assay was v3. Sequencing depth was approximately 2 million read pairs for survey level, roughly 5-6.5 million for deep. The data were produced by immunoSEQ multiplex PCR, yet TCRdb's version contains in-frame clones alone and is incomplete. The table lists 40,000 to 55,000 clones, roughly 85% of them singletons. The time point denotes: pre-treatment sample, taken before nivolumab and TIL therapy. The source is a woman between 30 and 80 years old with non-small cell lung cancer. Sequencing was performed on blood, taken at baseline.

The CDR3 loop reads CASSQGPGTEAFF. The CDR3 coding sequence is TGTGCCAGCAGTCAAGGCCCTGGGACTGAAGCTTTCTTT. The genes are TRBV6-5 and TRBJ1-1; D is unresolved. The CDR3 extends over 13 amino acids. Per the germline V gene, CDR1 is MNHEY and CDR2 is SVGAGI. Trimming pared 5 bases from V and 5 bases from J, leaving 12 bases between.